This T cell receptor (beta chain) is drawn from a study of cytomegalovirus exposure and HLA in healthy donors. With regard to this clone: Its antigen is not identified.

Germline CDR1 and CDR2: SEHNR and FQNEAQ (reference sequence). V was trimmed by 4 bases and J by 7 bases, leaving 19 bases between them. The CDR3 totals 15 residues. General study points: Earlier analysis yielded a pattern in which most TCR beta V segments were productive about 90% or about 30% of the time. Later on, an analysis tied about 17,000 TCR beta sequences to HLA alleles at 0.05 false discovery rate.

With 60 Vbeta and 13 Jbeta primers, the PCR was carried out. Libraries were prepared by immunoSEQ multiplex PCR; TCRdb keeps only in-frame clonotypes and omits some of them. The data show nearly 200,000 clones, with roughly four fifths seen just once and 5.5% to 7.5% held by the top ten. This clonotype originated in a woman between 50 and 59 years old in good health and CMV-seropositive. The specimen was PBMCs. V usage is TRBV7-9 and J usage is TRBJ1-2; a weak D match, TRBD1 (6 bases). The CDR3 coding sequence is TGTGCCAGCAGCTCTCAACAGGGTCGGGGTGGTGGCTACACCTTC. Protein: CASSSQQGRGGGYTF.